A single sample is the source of the 16 T cell receptor beta chains below, sequenced in a study of blood T cell repertoires in COVID-19. Clones were sequenced by immunoSEQ multiplex PCR, and TCRdb holds only the in-frame ones, with some missing. Among 350,000 to 450,000 clones listed, about 90% were seen once. Sequenced sample: peripheral blood. These receptors all come from a man aged 40-49 years with acute or convalescent COVID-19.

V usage is TRBV21-1 and J usage is TRBJ2-7; no DNA check was done on the table's D call, TRBD2. TRBV21-1 is listed as a pseudogene. The CDR3 is 17 residues long. The CDR3 protein is CASSKIACDGGVHEQYF. CDR3 DNA sequence: TGTGCCAGCAGCAAAATCGCCTGCGACGGAGGAGTCCACGAGCAGTACTTC.

Here the CDR3 reads CATRVAGTEAFF. The CDR3 bases are TGTGCCACAAGGGTGGCGGGCACTGAAGCTTTCTTT. The V call is TRBV28, the J call TRBJ1-1; D unresolved. The ends were cut back, 10 bases at V and 4 bases at J, with 13 bases in the middle. The CDR3 loop spans 12 amino acids. The germline V gene encodes CDR1 MDHEN and CDR2 SYDVKM.

The rearrangement links TRBV7-9 to TRBJ1-4; possible D gene TRBD1, 5 bases. Germline values: CDR1 SEHNR, CDR2 FQNEAQ (reference sequence). The CDR3 length is 13 residues. Trimming shortened V by 5 bases and J by 7 bases, and 11 bases separated the two germline ends. In DNA form, the CDR3 reads TGTGCCAGCAGCCGCCCCAGGGTTGAAAAACTGTTTTTT. This codes for CASSRPRVEKLFF. Using reference TRBV7-9 and TRBJ1-4 for the parts outside the CDR3, the full variable domain is DTGVSQNPRHKITKRGQNVTFRCDPISEHNRLYWYRQTLGQGPEFLTYFQNEAQLEKSRLLSDRFSAERPKGSFSTLEIQRTEQGDSAMYLCASSRPRVEKLFFGSGTQLSVL.

The chain employs TRBV30 and TRBJ2-3, with 10 bases identical to TRBD1. Germline V gene data show CDR1 as GTSNPN and CDR2 as SVGIG (reference sequence). The CDR3 is made up of 13 amino acids. V dropped 5 bases and J dropped 5; count of bases not matched to a gene: 4. The CDR3: CAWDRGPGDTQYF. CDR3 in DNA: TGTGCCTGGGACAGGGGGCCCGGAGATACGCAGTATTTT. The full variable domain, with the rest looked up from reference TRBV30 and TRBJ2-3, is SQTIHQWPATLVQPVGSPLSLECTVEGTSNPNLYWYRQAAGRGLQLLFYSVGIGQISSEVPQNLSASRPQDRQFILSSKKLLLSDSGFYLCAWDRGPGDTQYFGPGTRLTVL.

The chain combines TRBV4-2 with TRBJ1-5, with D possibly TRBD1 on 5 matching bases. The V gene's germline CDR1 is LGHNA and CDR2 YNFKEQ. The ends were cut back, 7 bases at V and 0 bases at J, with 13 bases in the middle. The CDR3 runs to 15 residues. Here the CDR3 reads CASNLGGNSNQPQHF. For the CDR3, the DNA is TGTGCCAGCAACCTCGGGGGGAATAGCAATCAGCCCCAGCATTTT.

V usage is TRBV30 and J usage is TRBJ2-7, with TRBD2 matching 7 bases. J was trimmed by 3 bases and V by 6 bases; bases with no gene match: 11. Germline V gene sequence: CDR1 GTSNPN, CDR2 SVGIG (reference sequence). CDR3 length: 14 amino acids. In DNA form, the CDR3 reads TGTGCCTGTCAGCTCTGGCGGGAGAGCTACGAGCAGTACTTC. Translating gives CACQLWRESYEQYF.

V is TRBV28 and J is TRBJ1-2; D unclear. The CDR3 length is 12 residues. Trimming pared 1 base from V and 7 bases from J, leaving 7 bases between. CDR1 MDHEN and CDR2 SYDVKM come from the germline V gene. CDR3 in amino acids: CASSLLSRGYTF. CDR3 coding DNA: TGTGCCAGCAGTTTATTATCCCGTGGCTACACCTTC.

V gene TRBV6-5 combines with J gene TRBJ2-3; tentatively, D is TRBD1 (6 bases). CDR1 and CDR2 (germline): MNHEY, SVGAGI. The CDR3 contains 14 residues. V lost 1 base and J lost 4, with 9 bases in between. The CDR3 here is CASSYFGGADTQYF. DNA of the CDR3: TGTGCCAGCAGTTACTTTGGGGGCGCAGATACGCAGTATTTT.

The chain employs TRBV3-1 (or the pseudogene TRBV3-2) and TRBJ1-1, with D perhaps TRBD1 (6 bases). The CDR3 runs 14 residues. V dropped 4 bases and J dropped 3 bases, with 12 bases sitting between them. The germline V gene has CDR1 LGHDT and CDR2 YNNKEL (reference sequence). DNA for the CDR3: TGTGCCAGCAGCCCGGGGGGCGCCGACACTGAAGCTTTCTTT. It specifies CASSPGGADTEAFF.

The chain couples TRBV28 to TRBJ1-5, with 10 bases aligning to TRBD1. V was pared by 6 bases and J by 9 bases, with 5 bases of the junction left unmatched. The CDR3 totals 13 residues. CDR1 MDHEN and CDR2 SYDVKM come from the germline V gene. CDR3 region: CASRGTGVRPQHF. The CDR3 DNA follows: TGTGCCAGCAGGGGGACAGGGGTACGGCCCCAGCATTTT.

The CDR3 bases are TGTGCCAGCAGTTCCGGGACAGGGGGAGGAGGCTACACCTTC. Translation gives CASSSGTGGGGYTF. This chain connects TRBV7-9 to TRBJ1-2; 11 bases match TRBD1. The junction had 8 bases not matched to a gene; V was cut back by 6 bases and J by 8 bases. This CDR3 spans 14 amino acids. Germline V gene data show CDR1 as SEHNR and CDR2 as FQNEAQ (reference sequence).

This chain connects TRBV28 to TRBJ1-1, with D possibly being TRBD1 (5 bases). The germline CDR1 and CDR2 sequences are MDHEN and SYDVKM. V gave up 6 bases and J gave up 2 bases, with 13 bases separating them. CDR3 size: 14 residues. The CDR3 region has the DNA TGTGCCAGCAGCCAGGGCACCCTTAACACTGAAGCTTTCTTT. Protein product: CASSQGTLNTEAFF.

The chain carries TRBV11-2 and TRBJ2-2; D remains unclear. There are 16 residues in the CDR3. V lost 3 bases and J lost 1, with 12 bases in between. CDR1 SGHAT and CDR2 FQNNGV come from the germline V gene. Here the CDR3 reads CASSFQELKNTGELFF. The CDR3 DNA reads TGTGCCAGCAGCTTCCAGGAACTCAAGAACACCGGGGAGCTGTTTTTT.

This clone occurred once. V gene TRBV7-3 combines with J gene TRBJ2-5; perhaps TRBD1 as D (5 bases). Trimming shortened V by 1 base and J by 5 bases, and 17 bases separated the two germline ends. The CDR3 is 16 residues long. Germline CDR1 is SGHTA and CDR2 is FQGTGA. CDR3 region: CASSLNPGIQGETQYF. The CDR3 nucleotides are TGTGCCAGCAGCTTAAACCCAGGGATTCAAGGGGAGACCCAGTACTTC. The entire variable domain, with the rest obtained from reference TRBV7-3 and TRBJ2-5, is as follows: GAGVSQTPSNKVTEKGKYVELRCDPISGHTALYWYRQSLGQGPEFLIYFQGTGAADDSGLPNDRFFAVRPEGSVSTLKIQRTERGDSAVYLCASSLNPGIQGETQYFGPGTRLLVL.

The chain is built from TRBV6-5 and TRBJ1-4; TRBD1 aligns across 8 bases. The junction had 4 bases not matched to a gene; V was cut back by 6 bases and J by 4 bases. The CDR3 sequence is 14 residues long. Germline V gene lookup returns CDR1 MNHEY and CDR2 SVGAGI. In DNA, the CDR3 is TGTGCCAGCAGGCCCGGACAGGGTAATGAAAAACTGTTTTTT. Translating gives CASRPGQGNEKLFF.

The chain has TRBV30 and TRBJ2-7; TRBD1 matches at 10 bases. The CDR3 runs to 13 residues. The ends lost 1 base at V and 6 bases at J; junction bases unmatched: 3. The germline V gene has CDR1 GTSNPN and CDR2 SVGIG (reference sequence). The CDR3 region has the DNA TGTGCCTGGAGTGCCGGGACAGGGGTCGAGCAGTACTTC. Protein sequence: CAWSAGTGVEQYF.